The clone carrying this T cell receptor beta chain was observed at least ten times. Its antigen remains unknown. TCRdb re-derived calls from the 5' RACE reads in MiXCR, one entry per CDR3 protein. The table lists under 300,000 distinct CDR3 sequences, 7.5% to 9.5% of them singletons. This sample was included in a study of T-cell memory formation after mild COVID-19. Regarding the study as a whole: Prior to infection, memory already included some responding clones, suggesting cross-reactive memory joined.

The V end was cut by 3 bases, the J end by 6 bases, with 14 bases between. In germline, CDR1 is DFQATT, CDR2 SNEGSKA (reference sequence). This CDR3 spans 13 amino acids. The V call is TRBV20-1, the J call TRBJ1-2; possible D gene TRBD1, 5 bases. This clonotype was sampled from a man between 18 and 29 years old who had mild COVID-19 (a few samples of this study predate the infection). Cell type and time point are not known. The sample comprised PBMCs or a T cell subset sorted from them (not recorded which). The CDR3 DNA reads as TGCAGTGCTAGCGGACACATAAGAGATGGCTACACCTTC. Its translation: CSASGHIRDGYTF.